Following are 25 T cell receptor beta chains from one sample sequenced in a study of OX40 agonist ivuxolimab in advanced cancers. Repertoires were generated with immunoSEQ multiplex PCR, while TCRdb's copy carries only in-frame clones and drops some. Counted here are fewer than 85,000 clones, roughly 84% occurring once; the ten biggest clones make up 6.2%. The specimen was CD4+ or CD8+ T cells sorted from blood, collected in a trial of the OX40 agonist ivuxolimab. The receptors were gathered from an adult with an advanced solid tumor such as melanoma, head and neck, liver or kidney cancer.

The chain is built from TRBV19 and TRBJ1-5; D gene ambiguous. This CDR3 is built from 17 residues. V was cut by 8 bases and J by 2 bases, with 22 bases left in between. CDR1 and CDR2 (germline): LNHDA, SQIVND (reference sequence). The CDR3 here is CASGSRAGLWRNQPQHF. The DNA of the CDR3 is TGTGCCAGTGGTAGTCGGGCGGGCCTTTGGCGCAATCAGCCCCAGCATTTT.

CDR3 sequence reads: CASSPGYTRRETQYF. In nucleotides, the CDR3 is TGTGCCAGCAGTCCGGGATACACTAGACGGGAGACCCAGTACTTC. The V and J genes are TRBV14 and TRBJ2-5; D perhaps matches TRBD2 (5 bases). V was pared by 6 bases and J by 5 bases, with 19 bases between. The CDR3 extends over 15 amino acids. Looked up from germline, CDR1 is SGHDN and CDR2 is FVKESK.

The V call is TRBV27, the J call TRBJ2-7, with TRBD2 identical over 8 bases. The CDR3 is made up of 14 amino acids. The germline V gene encodes CDR1 MNHEY and CDR2 SMNVEV (reference sequence). V was clipped by 6 bases and J by 5 bases; unmatched bases: 9. The CDR3 spells CASRFSGTRDEQYF. The CDR3 nucleotides read TGTGCCAGCAGATTCTCCGGGACTAGAGACGAGCAGTACTTC.

The chain carries TRBV6-1 and TRBJ1-3, with 12 bases that match TRBD1. The CDR3 sequence is 15 residues long. Germline loops: CDR1 MNHNS, CDR2 SASEGT. After removal of 8 bases from V and 3 bases from J, the junction contained 5 bases not matched to a gene. CDR3 sequence (DNA): TGTGCCAGCGGGGGACAGGGGGCGTTTGGAAACACCATATATTTT. It yields the protein CASGGQGAFGNTIYF.

The chain combines TRBV7-3 with TRBJ2-1, with 12 bases identical to TRBD2. Unmatched junction bases numbered 8, after V lost 5 bases and J lost 9 bases. Germline V gives CDR1 SGHTA, CDR2 FQGTGA. The CDR3 contains 15 residues. The CDR3 DNA reads TGTGCCAGCAGCCCCTGGACTAGCGGGAAAGCTGAGCAGTTCTTC. This codes for CASSPWTSGKAEQFF. Supplemented by reference TRBV7-3 and TRBJ2-1, the full variable domain reads GAGVSQTPSNKVTEKGKYVELRCDPISGHTALYWYRQSLGQGPEFLIYFQGTGAADDSGLPNDRFFAVRPEGSVSTLKIQRTERGDSAVYLCASSPWTSGKAEQFFGPGTRLTVL.

The chain uses TRBV5-1 and TRBJ2-6; D remains ambiguous. Germline V lookup: CDR1 SGHRS, CDR2 YFSETQ. The CDR3 covers 13 residues. V lost 0 bases, J lost 9 bases, and 7 bases lay in between. The CDR3: CASSLEGRNVLTF. CDR3 nucleotide sequence: TGCGCCAGCAGCTTGGAAGGTCGCAACGTCCTGACTTTC. Based on the CDR3 plus reference TRBV5-1 and TRBJ2-6, the full variable domain is KAGVTQTPRYLIKTRGQQVTLSCSPISGHRSVSWYQQTPGQGLQFLFEYFSETQRNKGNFPGRFSGRQFSNSRSEMNVSTLELGDSALYLCASSLEGRNVLTFGAGSRLTVL.

V usage is TRBV6-5 and J usage is TRBJ1-3; D remains ambiguous. The V and J ends lost 2 bases and 4 bases respectively, with 12 bases between them. The CDR3 runs 15 residues. Germline V gene data show CDR1 as MNHEY and CDR2 as SVGAGI. CDR3 in amino acids: CASSYRGSEGNTIYF. The CDR3 region has the DNA TGTGCCAGCAGTTACCGCGGATCTGAGGGAAACACCATATATTTT.

The chain recombines TRBV7-3 with TRBJ2-6, with a tentative D call TRBD1 (6 bases). V lost 5 bases to trimming and J lost 1 base, with 12 bases between them. There are 16 residues in the CDR3. In germline, CDR1 is SGHTA, CDR2 FQGTGA. Here the CDR3 DNA reads TGTGCCAGCAGCGTAATAGGGGGTTCTGGGGCCAACGTCCTGACTTTC. Its protein product is CASSVIGGSGANVLTF.

V is TRBV30 and J is TRBJ2-3; D is undetermined. This CDR3 is 13 amino acids long. Germline values: CDR1 GTSNPN, CDR2 SVGIG (reference sequence). V was shortened by 4 bases and J by 0 bases, with 8 bases between the two germline ends. The CDR3 bases are TGTGCCTGGACAGGTCTTAGCACAGATACGCAGTATTTT. This codes for CAWTGLSTDTQYF.

The chain recombines TRBV6-6 with TRBJ2-7; D is undetermined. The CDR3 totals 12 residues. Germline assignment: CDR1 MNHNY and CDR2 SVGAGI (reference sequence). The V and J ends lost 2 bases and 7 bases respectively, with 9 bases between them. The CDR3 is CASSYVAREQYF. In nucleotides, the CDR3 is TGTGCCAGCAGTTACGTAGCCCGTGAGCAGTACTTC.

This clone was recorded once. CDR3 loop: CASSQDGSSGANVLTF. Written as DNA, the CDR3 is TGTGCCAGCAGCCAAGATGGGTCCTCTGGGGCCAACGTCCTGACTTTC. This chain joins TRBV4-2 and TRBJ2-6; no clear D gene. Trimming left V 0 bases short and J 0 bases short, with 6 bases between. The CDR3 runs 16 residues. The V gene's germline CDR1 is LGHNA and CDR2 YNFKEQ.

The gene calls are TRBV4-3 and TRBJ1-2; TRBD1 is a possible D gene (5 bases). Germline V lookup: CDR1 LGHNA, CDR2 YSLEER. V dropped 0 bases and J dropped 5 bases, with 19 bases sitting between them. The CDR3 contains 17 residues. The CDR3 protein is CASSQDRTPAAGYGYTF. The CDR3 DNA follows: TGCGCCAGCAGCCAAGATCGGACACCGGCGGCAGGGTATGGCTACACCTTC.

This chain links TRBV11-1 with TRBJ1-2; a weak D match, TRBD1 (6 bases). Trimming shortened V by 2 bases and J by 13 bases, and 17 bases separated the two germline ends. The CDR3 has 13 residues. From germline, CDR1 is SGHAT and CDR2 FQDESV (reference sequence). The CDR3 coding sequence is TGTGCCAGCAGCTTACGGTCGGACAGCTTTCCCACCTTC. It translates to CASSLRSDSFPTF.

This CDR3 is CASSIPGLAIQQYF. CDR3 nucleotides: TGTGCCAGCAGCATCCCGGGACTAGCGATCCAGCAGTACTTC. The chain has TRBV7-9 and TRBJ2-7; 10 bases are a match to TRBD2. Germline V gene data show CDR1 as SEHNR and CDR2 as FQNEAQ (reference sequence). V trimming: 5 bases; J trimming: 8 bases; junction bases outside the gene matches: 9. The CDR3 consists of 14 residues.

The count of this clone is one. This chain links TRBV5-4 with TRBJ1-2, with a tentative D call TRBD1 (5 bases). Germline V gene sequence: CDR1 SGHNT, CDR2 YYREEE (reference sequence). Trimming cost V 2 bases and J 8 bases, with 10 bases left between them. This CDR3 region has 12 residues. In nucleotides, the CDR3 is TGTGCCAGCAGCTTTGGAGGGGTCGGCTACACCTTC. Encoded protein: CASSFGGVGYTF.

The rearrangement uses TRBV5-4 and TRBJ2-7; D uncertain. This CDR3 contains 15 residues. V lost 0 bases and J 3 bases, leaving 13 bases between the germline ends. Looked up from germline, CDR1 is SGHNT and CDR2 is YYREEE (reference sequence). The CDR3 is CASSLASRRNYEQYF. DNA of the CDR3: TGTGCCAGCAGCTTGGCCTCGCGCAGGAACTACGAGCAGTACTTC.

This sequence joins TRBV27 and TRBJ2-2; D might be TRBD1 or TRBD2, each matching 6 bases. CDR1 and CDR2 from the germline V gene are MNHEY and SMNVEV (reference sequence). The CDR3 is 17 amino acids. V shed 3 bases and J shed 2 bases, with 16 bases lying between them. For the CDR3, the DNA is TGTGCCAGCAGTTTGGGACTCAAGGGGGTTAACACCGGGGAGCTGTTTTTT. Its translation: CASSLGLKGVNTGELFF.

The chain employs TRBV28 and TRBJ2-3; D uncertain. Trimming left V 2 bases short and J 6 bases short, with 3 bases between. Germline values: CDR1 MDHEN, CDR2 SYDVKM. CDR3 length: 11 amino acids. CDR3 region: CASSLKDTQYF. For the CDR3, the DNA is TGTGCCAGCAGTTTAAAGGATACGCAGTATTTT.

This clone has a single count. This chain connects TRBV29-1 to TRBJ1-1, with TRBD1 matching 9 bases. Germline CDR1 SQVTM, CDR2 ANQGSEA. This CDR3 has 13 residues. With V trimmed by 6 bases and J by 4 bases, 6 bases remained unmatched. As DNA, the CDR3 is TGCAGCGTCCAGACAGGGGGAGGCACTGAAGCTTTCTTT. It yields the protein CSVQTGGGTEAFF.

V gene TRBV7-3 combines with J gene TRBJ2-2, with 8 bases identical to TRBD2. Trimming removed 5 bases from V and 2 bases from J; junction bases left unmatched: 7. The CDR3 has 16 residues. The germline V gene encodes CDR1 SGHTA and CDR2 FQGTGA. The CDR3 nucleotides read TGTGCCAGCAGCCTACTAAGCGGGGGTAACACCGGGGAGCTGTTTTTT. It specifies CASSLLSGGNTGELFF.

This sequence joins TRBV4-3 and TRBJ2-3; D possibly corresponds to TRBD2 (6 bases). The CDR3 consists of 12 residues. V was trimmed by 5 bases and J by 8 bases, leaving 11 bases between them. Germline CDR1 reads LGHNA; CDR2 reads YSLEER. In nucleotides, the CDR3 is TGCGCCAGCAGCTCCGGGGGAGGTACGCAGTATTTT. Translation gives CASSSGGGTQYF.

This sequence joins TRBV11-3 and TRBJ2-5; possibly TRBD2 for D (5 bases). The CDR3 is 14 amino acids. Trimming took off 5 bases at V and 0 bases at J, with 10 bases between the two ends. Germline V gene sequence: CDR1 SGHNT, CDR2 YENEEA. The CDR3 region is CASSLPGYQETQYF. CDR3 coding DNA: TGTGCCAGCAGCCTCCCGGGATACCAAGAGACCCAGTACTTC.

The chain links TRBV6-1 to TRBJ1-6; D uncertain. The germline V gene has CDR1 MNHNS and CDR2 SASEGT. The CDR3 totals 17 residues. V was trimmed by 3 bases and J by 0 bases, leaving 12 bases between them. The CDR3 region is CASSELRVSSYNSPLHF. The CDR3 DNA reads as TGTGCCAGCAGTGAGTTGAGGGTTAGCTCCTATAATTCACCCCTCCACTTT.

Only a few counts were recorded for this clone. The V and J genes are TRBV28 and TRBJ2-1, with 7 nucleotides matching TRBD1. This CDR3 is 16 amino acids long. In germline, CDR1 is MDHEN, CDR2 SYDVKM. V lost 5 bases, J lost 3 bases, and 10 bases stayed unmatched. Here the CDR3 reads CASSPSGTAFYNEQFF. CDR3 DNA: TGTGCCAGCAGTCCATCCGGGACAGCCTTCTACAATGAGCAGTTCTTC.

The chain has TRBV6-1 and TRBJ2-1; a weak D match, TRBD2 (6 bases). CDR3 length: 13 amino acids. Germline CDR1 is MNHNS and CDR2 is SASEGT. Trimming cost V 10 bases and J 8 bases, with 18 bases left between them. The CDR3 here is CATHKLAFDEQFF. The CDR3 coding sequence is TGTGCCACCCATAAACTAGCATTCGATGAGCAGTTCTTC.